These T cell receptor beta chains were read from a single sample in a study of blood T cell repertoires in COVID-19. TCRdb keeps only in-frame clones here, not all; method: immunoSEQ multiplex PCR. The table records 84,000 or so clones, roughly 80% of them present only once. The sample consisted of peripheral blood. All receptors derive from a man between 60 and 75 years old with COVID-19, enrolled during active disease. Both conserved end residues are part of each CDR3. D genes are given only for firm matches. Some rows mark clone size as missing; the rest say once, few, many or name a class of expanded clone.

clone size,V gene,D gene,J gene,CDR3 protein,CDR3 DNA
-,TRBV5-1,-,TRBJ2-2,CASSLEGGPRAGELFF,TGCGCCAGCAGCTTGGAGGGGGGGCCAAGAGCCGGGGAGCTGTTTTTT
-,TRBV29-1,-,TRBJ2-7,CSVTAGASYEQYF,TGCAGCGTAACAGCAGGGGCATCCTACGAGCAGTACTTC
-,TRBV4-1,-,TRBJ2-3,CASSQDGSGRQGPRDTQYF,TGCGCCAGCAGCCAAGACGGGAGCGGGCGACAGGGCCCCAGGGATACGCAGTATTTT
-,TRBV11-2,-,TRBJ1-4,CASSLVGGATNEKLFF,TGTGCCAGCAGCTTAGTAGGAGGGGCAACTAATGAAAAACTGTTTTTT
-,TRBV6-1,-,TRBJ2-7,CASSDRVTYEQYF,TGTGCCAGCAGTGACAGGGTTACCTACGAGCAGTACTTC
-,TRBV25-1,-,TRBJ2-2,CASMETGFPGELFF,TGTGCCAGCATGGAAACAGGGTTCCCCGGGGAGCTGTTTTTT
-,TRBV5-6,TRBD1,TRBJ1-5,CASSWDRNQPQHF,TGTGCCAGCAGCTGGGACAGAAATCAGCCCCAGCATTTT
once,TRBV5-1,TRBD1,TRBJ1-2,CASSPTGEPTGSGYTF,TGCGCCAGCAGCCCGACAGGGGAACCGACAGGTAGCGGCTACACCTTC
-,TRBV4-1,-,TRBJ2-7,CASSQVWQDAYEQYF,TGCGCCAGCAGCCAAGTTTGGCAGGATGCCTACGAGCAGTACTTC
once,TRBV6-5,TRBD2,TRBJ2-1,CASSYASGARNEQFF,TGTGCCAGCAGTTACGCTAGCGGGGCGAGAAATGAGCAGTTCTTC
-,TRBV5-1,TRBD2,TRBJ2-7,CASSLTGEGGEQYF,TGCGCCAGCAGCTTGACGGGTGAGGGAGGGGAGCAGTACTTC
-,TRBV11-3,TRBD2,TRBJ2-1,CASSRGGVHEQFF,TGTGCCAGCAGCCGGGGAGGGGTTCATGAGCAGTTCTTC
-,TRBV3-1/TRBV3-2,-,TRBJ1-1,CASSRRGSTEAFF,TGTGCCAGCAGCCGACGGGGGTCCACTGAAGCTTTCTTT
-,TRBV19,TRBD1,TRBJ1-4,CASSMGQENEKLFF,TGTGCCAGTAGTATGGGACAGGAGAATGAAAAACTGTTTTTT
-,TRBV11-3,TRBD2,TRBJ2-1,CASSRLAGGSSYNEQFF,TGTGCCAGCAGCCGACTAGCGGGAGGGAGCTCCTACAATGAGCAGTTCTTC
-,TRBV12-3/TRBV12-4,TRBD2,TRBJ2-5,CAIGAGRAETQYF,TGTGCCATCGGGGCAGGGAGGGCCGAGACCCAGTACTTC
-,TRBV9,TRBD1,TRBJ2-1,CASSVQGALVNEQFF,TGTGCCAGCAGCGTACAGGGGGCACTAGTCAATGAGCAGTTCTTC
-,TRBV6-1,TRBD2,TRBJ2-3,CASSEAGLAGVYTQYF,TGTGCCAGCAGTGAAGCTGGGCTAGCGGGGGTCTATACGCAGTATTTT
once,TRBV11-2,TRBD1,TRBJ2-5,CASSLPDRAGGETQYF,TGTGCCAGCAGCTTACCGGACAGGGCAGGGGGAGAGACCCAGTACTTC
-,TRBV6-5,TRBD2,TRBJ2-7,CASSRLAGVYEQYF,TGTGCCAGCAGTCGACTAGCGGGAGTCTACGAGCAGTACTTC
-,TRBV19,-,TRBJ1-2,CASSPGTHGTGGYTF,TGTGCCAGTAGCCCAGGGACTCACGGTACGGGTGGCTACACCTTC
-,TRBV3-1/TRBV3-2,-,TRBJ1-3,CASLPSGSGNTIYF,TGTGCCAGCTTGCCGTCGGGGTCTGGAAACACCATATATTTT
once,TRBV11-3,TRBD1,TRBJ1-3,CASSLRSVQGAPGNTIYF,TGTGCCAGCAGCCTTAGGTCCGTTCAGGGGGCGCCTGGAAACACCATATATTTT
many,TRBV5-4,-,TRBJ1-6,CASSVGIGLHYNSPLHF,TGTGCCAGCAGCGTTGGGATAGGACTTCACTATAATTCACCCCTCCACTTT
few,TRBV24-1,TRBD1,TRBJ2-5,CATSDGTGRGETQYF,TGTGCCACCAGTGATGGGACAGGGAGGGGAGAGACCCAGTACTTC
once,TRBV5-5,TRBD1,TRBJ2-7,CASSFTGEEQYF,TGTGCCAGCAGCTTTACAGGGGAAGAGCAGTACTTC
-,TRBV3-1/TRBV3-2,TRBD2,TRBJ2-5,CASSGLPGTSGQETQYF,TGTGCCAGCAGCGGCCTGCCCGGGACTAGCGGTCAAGAGACCCAGTACTTC
few,TRBV7-3,TRBD1,TRBJ1-6,CASSVTGGPPLHF,TGTGCCAGCAGCGTTACAGGGGGGCCACCCCTCCACTTT
-,TRBV6-6,TRBD1,TRBJ1-1,CASLGQGNTEAFF,TGTGCCAGCCTCGGACAGGGCAACACTGAAGCTTTCTTT
-,TRBV7-8,-,TRBJ1-6,CASSLARGGSSNSPLHF,TGTGCCAGCAGCTTAGCGCGGGGGGGGTCAAGTAATTCACCCCTCCACTTT
-,TRBV9,-,TRBJ2-7,CASSPPGIPEQYF,TGTGCCAGCAGCCCTCCAGGGATTCCCGAGCAGTACTTC
few,TRBV12-3/TRBV12-4,-,TRBJ2-7,CASRYGQSYEQYF,TGTGCCAGCAGGTACGGACAATCCTACGAGCAGTACTTC
-,TRBV5-1,-,TRBJ2-3,CASSLGGTHNTDTQYF,TGCGCCAGCAGCTTGGGCGGGACCCATAACACAGATACGCAGTATTTT
-,TRBV11-1,-,TRBJ2-7,CASSLGSEQYF,TGTGCCAGCAGCTTAGGCAGCGAGCAGTACTTC
-,TRBV7-6,-,TRBJ2-7,CASSLVGGRVYEQYF,TGTGCCAGCAGCTTAGTCGGGGGGCGGGTGTACGAGCAGTACTTC
few,TRBV19,TRBD1,TRBJ2-2,CASSIRGQGSGELFF,TGTGCCAGTAGTATCCGAGGACAGGGGTCCGGGGAGCTGTTTTTT
once,TRBV24-1,-,TRBJ2-3,CATAQAGDTQYF,TGTGCCACCGCCCAGGCAGGGGATACGCAGTATTTT
few,TRBV4-2,TRBD2,TRBJ2-5,CASSRMVGEGRETQYF,TGTGCCAGCAGCCGTATGGTCGGGGAGGGCCGGGAGACCCAGTACTTC
-,TRBV27,-,TRBJ1-4,CASRTNRNLNEKLFF,TGTGCCAGCAGGACAAACAGGAACCTTAATGAAAAACTGTTTTTT
-,TRBV4-1,TRBD1,TRBJ2-1,CASSLGYGTGGNEQFF,TGCGCCAGCAGCCTCGGATACGGGACAGGGGGCAATGAGCAGTTCTTC
-,TRBV7-2,-,TRBJ2-2,CASSRTSSLTNTGELFF,TGTGCCAGCAGCAGAACCTCTAGTCTTACGAACACCGGGGAGCTGTTTTTT
-,TRBV7-7,-,TRBJ2-1,CASSLDRDNEQFF,TGTGCTAGCAGCTTGGACAGAGACAATGAGCAGTTCTTC
-,TRBV5-1,TRBD2,TRBJ2-3,CASSQTGTRGDTQYF,TGCGCCAGCAGCCAGACCGGGACTAGGGGGGATACGCAGTATTTT
-,TRBV19,TRBD1,TRBJ2-4,CASRRDRVVENIQYF,TGTGCCAGCCGCCGGGACAGGGTAGTGGAAAACATTCAGTACTTC
-,TRBV3-1/TRBV3-2,TRBD2,TRBJ2-3,CASSHLLAGVADTQYF,TGTGCCAGCAGCCATCTCTTAGCGGGGGTGGCAGATACGCAGTATTTT
-,TRBV5-6,-,TRBJ2-3,CASSSPSRNTQYF,TGTGCCAGCAGCTCCCCTTCGCGCAATACGCAGTATTTT
few,TRBV5-1,-,TRBJ1-6,CASSRLGSGDSPLHF,TGCGCCAGCAGCCGGCTCGGGTCCGGAGATTCACCCCTCCACTTT
-,TRBV11-3,TRBD2,TRBJ2-1,CASSPGLAGNNEQFF,TGTGCCAGCAGCCCCGGACTAGCGGGCAACAATGAGCAGTTCTTC
-,TRBV24-1,TRBD1,TRBJ2-7,CATSDFAGTGGWGEQYF,TGTGCCACCAGTGATTTTGCCGGGACAGGGGGCTGGGGCGAGCAGTACTTC
-,TRBV4-1,TRBD2,TRBJ2-1,CASSQEGGGAGEQFF,TGCGCCAGCAGCCAAGAAGGCGGGGGGGCCGGTGAGCAGTTCTTC